A selection of T cell receptor beta chains follows, all from one sample in a study of cytomegalovirus exposure and HLA in healthy donors. Libraries were prepared by immunoSEQ multiplex PCR; TCRdb keeps only in-frame clonotypes and omits some of them. Altogether some 100,000 clones are present, around 83% being singletons, with the ten largest covering more than 0.95%. Sequenced input: PBMCs. Receptors originate from a young woman in good health and CMV-seronegative. The CDR3 runs from the conserved cysteine through the conserved F or W. D genes are given only for firm matches.

TRBV2,-,CASSTWGEISYEQYF
TRBV6-1,-,CASNEDFSYEQYF
TRBV15,-,CATSGPGKRPTQYF
TRBV18,-,CASSPTASSGNTIYF
TRBV11-2,-,CASSPRGGGLNTGELFF
TRBV7-8,TRBD2,CASSLSAGLAGVGYNEQFF
TRBV27,TRBD2,CASSHWTSGSSYEQYF
TRBV7-9,-,CASSPSGSGELFF
TRBV6-5,-,CASSRRRTSTDTQYF
TRBV5-6,-,CASSLPGGPYGYTF
TRBV14,TRBD1,CASSQIGGGLGEKLFF
TRBV11-2,-,CASSLVLAGPPQETQYF
TRBV18,-,CASSPGEDGSPLHF
TRBV5-4,TRBD1,CAGTLQGAYGYTF
TRBV7-3,-,CASSPSGQGDTQYF
TRBV6-5,TRBD2,CATNGGRGADTQYF
TRBV29-1,-,CSVEASMNTGELFF